These 10 T cell receptor beta chains were sequenced from one sample in a study of control samples from healthy donors and cancer patients (dated by TCRdb to about 2020). Libraries were made using the immunoSEQ multiplex PCR assay. Entries here come from immuneACCESS through TCRdb and include only in-frame sequences with V and J called. Some clones fail to appear in such tables; in the studies checked, an unresolved V gene covers under half of the shortfall, and the cause of the remainder is unknown. This sample has around 26,000 clones in its table, and 75% to 90% of those were observed once. About 23% of the sample is held by the ten biggest clonotypes. Sequencing was carried out using PBMCs. These TCRs come from a man between 60 and 70 years old with colorectal cancer.

The chain recombines TRBV4-3 with TRBJ2-6; D unclear. This CDR3 contains 17 residues. From germline, CDR1 is LGHNA and CDR2 YSLEER. V was clipped by 4 bases and J by 0 bases, with 13 bases between them. CDR3 in amino acids: CASSPMAASSGANVLTF. CDR3 coding DNA: TGCGCCAGCAGCCCGATGGCGGCCAGCTCTGGGGCCAACGTCCTGACTTTC.

There are a few counts of this clone. This sequence joins TRBV6-1 and TRBJ1-3; tentative D call: TRBD1 (6 bases). Germline CDR1 is MNHNS and CDR2 is SASEGT. The V and J ends lost 4 bases and 13 bases respectively, with 29 bases between them. This CDR3 has 17 residues. The CDR3 region is CASSAQGRTPWKHHIYF. CDR3 coding DNA: TGTGCCAGCAGTGCCCAGGGGCGAACCCCCTGGAAACACCATATATATTTT.

V and J are TRBV25-1 and TRBJ1-4, with 7 positions matching TRBD1. Per germline, CDR1 MGHDK and CDR2 SYGVNS. The CDR3 sequence is 13 residues long. Germline trimming cut 7 bases from V and 6 bases from J; bases unmatched to any gene: 5. CDR3 region: CASNGQDYEKLFF. CDR3 DNA sequence: TGTGCCAGCAATGGACAGGACTATGAAAAACTGTTTTTT.

This CDR3 is CASSQWRGEKLFF. The CDR3 region has the DNA TGCGCCAGCAGCCAATGGCGGGGTGAAAAACTGTTTTTT. The rearrangement links TRBV4-1 to TRBJ1-4; D is uncertain. The CDR3 sequence is 13 residues long. The ends were cut back, 2 bases at V and 7 bases at J, with 8 bases in the middle. Germline CDR1 reads MGHRA; CDR2 reads YSYEKL.

The rearrangement joins TRBV18 to TRBJ2-5, with D perhaps TRBD2 (7 bases). This CDR3 is built from 15 residues. Germline V lookup: CDR1 KGHSH, CDR2 LQKENI. Trimming left V 2 bases short and J 5 bases short, with 15 bases between. CDR3 amino acids: CASSPLGGAKETQYF. The CDR3 nucleotides read TGTGCCAGCTCACCATTAGGGGGGGCAAAGGAGACCCAGTACTTC.

The chain links TRBV25-1 to TRBJ2-1; 8 bases line up with TRBD1. CDR1 and CDR2 from the germline V gene are MGHDK and SYGVNS. V shed 2 bases and J 4 bases; nucleotides not matched to a gene: 4. The CDR3 contains 15 residues. CDR3 DNA sequence: TGTGCCAGCAGTGAAACCGGGACAGGTTACAATGAGCAGTTCTTC. Translating gives CASSETGTGYNEQFF.

This rearrangement joins TRBV10-3 to TRBJ1-1; no clear D. Germline values: CDR1 ENHRY, CDR2 SYGVKD. V was trimmed by 5 bases and J by 1 base, leaving 8 bases between them. The CDR3 sequence is 13 residues long. This CDR3 is CAISPMGNTEAFF. The CDR3, as DNA: TGTGCCATCAGTCCTATGGGGAACACTGAAGCTTTCTTT.

The chain is built from TRBV7-9 and TRBJ1-2; D unresolved. Trimming stripped 1 base from V and 2 bases from J, with 14 bases between. Germline CDR1 SEHNR, CDR2 FQNEAQ (reference sequence). This CDR3 spans 16 amino acids. The CDR3 DNA sequence: TGTGCCAGCAGCTTAGTTGTTCGGGGAGGGAACTATGGCTACACCTTC. As protein: CASSLVVRGGNYGYTF.

This clone was counted a single time. The V call is TRBV10-2, the J call TRBJ2-5; 8 nucleotides match TRBD2. The V gene's germline CDR1 is WSHSY and CDR2 SAAADI. The CDR3 extends over 14 amino acids. Germline trimming cut 7 bases from V and 1 base from J; bases unmatched to any gene: 5. CDR3 loop: CASIPGGPQETQYF. CDR3 nucleotide sequence: TGCGCCAGCATTCCGGGGGGGCCCCAAGAGACCCAGTACTTC.

This chain connects TRBV9 to TRBJ2-1; no clear D. The germline gives CDR1 SGDLS, CDR2 YYNGEE. The CDR3 covers 13 residues. V shed 0 bases and J shed 6 bases, with 7 bases lying between them. CDR3 loop: CASSVGFRNEQFF. The CDR3 DNA reads as TGTGCCAGCAGCGTAGGGTTTCGCAATGAGCAGTTCTTC.